The clone carrying this T cell receptor beta chain has at least ten counts. The antigen is unknown. CDR1 and CDR2 from the germline V gene are MNHNS and SASEGT. CDR3 length: 15 residues. The germline V and J ends were trimmed by 7 bases and 4 bases, with 19 bases remaining between them. The entry originates in a study of neurological immune-mediated disorders. Whole-study findings and limits: Private repertoires in all groups were suggested by the finding that expanded clones across subjects shared no CDR3 amino acid sequences.

Sorted libraries were made with approximately 1 million CD4+ or CD8+ T cells. Template-switch 5'RACE cDNA synthesis added a 10-nucleotide unique molecular identifier. MiXCR, applied by TCRdb to the 5' RACE reads, yields one record per CDR3 protein. The table shows some 42,000 distinct CDR3 sequences, with 11% occurring only once. Sequenced material: CD4+ T cells from blood. The chain links TRBV6-1 to TRBJ1-2; no reliable D call. This TCR came from a young woman with HTLV-1-associated myelopathy (HAM/TSP). CDR3 residues: CASKPDRTGFYGYTF. The CDR3 DNA reads as TGTGCCAGCAAACCCGACCGAACGGGGTTCTATGGCTACACCTTC.